The next 29 T cell receptor beta chains were all read from a single sample in a study of blood T cell repertoires in COVID-19. Assay: immunoSEQ multiplex PCR; the TCRdb copy retains only in-frame clones and omits some. Counted here are about 83,000 clones, around 90% occurring once; the ten biggest clones make up around 3%. The sequencing sample was made of peripheral blood. These receptors were taken from a woman aged 45-65 years with active or convalescent COVID-19.

The chain links TRBV28 to TRBJ2-1, with TRBD1 matching over 10 bases. The germline V gene has CDR1 MDHEN and CDR2 SYDVKM. The CDR3 runs 16 residues. V lost 4 bases, J lost 3 bases, and 6 bases stayed unmatched. CDR3 sequence (DNA): TGTGCCAGCAGTTATCCGGGACAGGGGTTCTACAATGAGCAGTTCTTC. Amino acids: CASSYPGQGFYNEQFF. The whole variable domain, remainder taken from reference TRBV28 and TRBJ2-1, is DVKVTQSSRYLVKRTGEKVFLECVQDMDHENMFWYRQDPGLGLRLIYFSYDVKMKEKGDIPEGYSVSREKKERFSLILESASTNQTSMYLCASSYPGQGFYNEQFFGPGTRLTVL.

The chain employs TRBV19 and TRBJ1-1; D not resolved. The CDR3 covers 13 residues. V was pared by 0 bases and J by 1 base, with 3 bases between. Germline V gene data show CDR1 as LNHDA and CDR2 as SQIVND (reference sequence). The CDR3 protein is CASSIDGNTEAFF. In DNA, the CDR3 is TGTGCCAGTAGTATAGACGGGAACACTGAAGCTTTCTTT.

The rearrangement uses TRBV6-5 and TRBJ1-2; D is unresolved. Germline lookup yields CDR1 MNHEY and CDR2 SVGAGI. This CDR3 has 14 amino acids. V lost 0 bases and J lost 4, with 9 bases in between. The CDR3 here is CASSYSSRGYGYTF. CDR3 nucleotides: TGTGCCAGCAGTTACTCATCCCGGGGCTATGGCTACACCTTC.

The chain joins TRBV24-1 to TRBJ1-2; 9 bases are a match to TRBD1. The CDR3 totals 14 residues. Germline CDR1 KGHDR, CDR2 SFDVKD. The trim removed 9 bases at V and 7 bases at J, leaving 11 bases unmatched. The CDR3 DNA reads as TGTGCCACCTTCCCGGGACAGGGTCTGAGTGGCTACACCTTC. It translates to CATFPGQGLSGYTF.

The gene calls are TRBV29-1 and TRBJ1-2; 7 bases agree with TRBD1. V shed 0 bases and J 4 bases; nucleotides not matched to a gene: 5. Germline CDR1 SQVTM, CDR2 ANQGSEA. This CDR3 region has 14 residues. The CDR3 DNA follows: TGCAGCGTTGAAGAGCGGGACAGCCCCTATGGCTACACCTTC. This encodes CSVEERDSPYGYTF.

This clone has a single count. The chain joins TRBV19 to TRBJ2-7; TRBD2 aligns across 8 bases. Trimming took 3 bases from V and 9 from J; bases not matched to a gene: 7. This CDR3 has 13 residues. The germline gives CDR1 LNHDA, CDR2 SQIVND (reference sequence). Written as DNA, the CDR3 is TGTGCCAGTAGTATGGGACTAGAAATGCGGCAGTACTTC. Its translation is CASSMGLEMRQYF. Filled out from reference TRBV19 and TRBJ2-7, the complete variable domain reads DGGITQSPKYLFRKEGQNVTLSCEQNLNHDAMYWYRQDPGQGLRLIYYSQIVNDFQKGDIAEGYSVSREKKESFPLTVTSAQKNPTAFYLCASSMGLEMRQYFGPGTRLTVT.

The chain uses TRBV5-1 and TRBJ2-2; 7 bases are a match to TRBD1. With 3 bases clipped from V and 1 base from J, the junction kept 6 bases outside the gene matches. The V gene's germline CDR1 is SGHRS and CDR2 YFSETQ. This CDR3 region has 16 residues. The CDR3 DNA sequence: TGCGCCAGCAGCTCCAGGACAGGCATGAACACCGGGGAGCTGTTTTTT. It specifies CASSSRTGMNTGELFF.

The chain combines TRBV19 with TRBJ1-3, with 7 bases fitting TRBD1. V trimming: 5 bases; J trimming: 0 bases; junction bases outside the gene matches: 4. Per the germline V gene, CDR1 is LNHDA and CDR2 is SQIVND (reference sequence). CDR3 length: 15 residues. The CDR3 reads CASSRTGGSGNTIYF. Written as DNA, the CDR3 is TGTGCCAGTAGTCGGACAGGTGGCTCTGGAAACACCATATATTTT.

The CDR3 region has the DNA TGTGCCAGCAGCGCCCCGGGACAGGCGAATGAGCAGTTCTTC. Its protein product is CASSAPGQANEQFF. This chain links TRBV7-8 with TRBJ2-1, with 8 nucleotides matching TRBD1. Germline values: CDR1 SGHVS, CDR2 FQNEAQ. The ends lost 5 bases at V and 7 bases at J; junction bases unmatched: 7. This CDR3 is 14 amino acids long.

The chain combines TRBV2 with TRBJ2-7, with D perhaps TRBD1 (8 bases). Between the trimmed V and J ends, which lost 7 bases and 4 bases, there was a span of 23 bases. CDR3 length: 16 residues. CDR1 is SNHLY, CDR2 FYNNEI, per germline. DNA for the CDR3: TGTGCCAGCACTCCCTCGCAGGACAGGGAGGGATACGAGCAGTACTTC. It translates to CASTPSQDREGYEQYF.

The CDR3 nucleotides read TGTGCCAGCAGTCACGGTGGTGGCGGGACTAAAGGGATGAGGGGGACCCAGTACTTC. This encodes CASSHGGGGTKGMRGTQYF. The chain links TRBV6-6 to TRBJ2-5; 7 bases fit TRBD2. V lost 5 bases to trimming and J lost 7 bases; unmatched junction nucleotides: 25. Per germline, CDR1 MNHNY and CDR2 SVGAGI (reference sequence). The CDR3 extends over 19 amino acids.

As for this clone: Compared with germline, one end of the junction differs, possibly owing to a read error. This chain links TRBV5-6 with TRBJ2-5; D gene ambiguous. CDR1 is SGHDT, CDR2 YYEEEE, per germline. This CDR3 spans 13 amino acids. CDR3 nucleotide sequence: TGTGCCAGCAGCCCCCCAGGAACAGCTCCTCGGCACTTC. Its protein product is CASSPPGTAPRHF. The full variable domain, in which reference TRBV5-6 and TRBJ2-5 provide the parts outside the CDR3, is DAGVTQSPTHLIKTRGQQVTLRCSPKSGHDTVSWYQQALGQGPQFIFQYYEEEERQRGNFPDRFSGHQFPNYSSELNVNALLLGDSALYLCASSPPGTAPRHFGPGTRLLVL.

The V and J genes are TRBV11-2 and TRBJ1-4; TRBD1 aligns across 10 bases. This CDR3 is built from 13 residues. Germline lookup yields CDR1 SGHAT and CDR2 FQNNGV. V gave up 5 bases and J gave up 8 bases; unmatched junction bases: 2. The CDR3 DNA is TGTGCCAGCAGCGGGACAGGGGAGGAAAAACTGTTTTTT. Protein product: CASSGTGEEKLFF.

The CDR3 loop is CASNPSGITEAFF. The CDR3 bases are TGTGCCAGCAACCCCTCGGGGATCACTGAAGCTTTCTTT. This sequence joins TRBV9 and TRBJ1-1; D gene unclear. CDR3 size: 13 residues. Germline values: CDR1 SGDLS, CDR2 YYNGEE. Trimming shortened V by 6 bases and J by 4 bases, and 13 bases separated the two germline ends. Supplemented by reference TRBV9 and TRBJ1-1, the full variable domain reads DSGVTQTPKHLITATGQRVTLRCSPRSGDLSVYWYQQSLDQGLQFLIQYYNGEERAKGNILERFSAQQFPDLHSELNLSSLELGDSALYFCASNPSGITEAFFGQGTRLTVV.

This sequence joins TRBV5-1 and TRBJ1-1; D possibly corresponds to TRBD1 (5 bases). V gave up 4 bases and J gave up 0 bases, with 13 bases separating them. The CDR3 sequence is 15 residues long. Germline-derived CDR1 and CDR2 are SGHRS and YFSETQ. DNA for the CDR3: TGCGCCAGCAGCCCGGGGAGGGGCTTGAACACTGAAGCTTTCTTT. It is translated as CASSPGRGLNTEAFF.

This clone was seen more than once but under ten times. The rearrangement joins TRBV9 to TRBJ2-2; the D is unclear. Germline V CDR1 and CDR2: SGDLS, YYNGEE. The CDR3 contains 16 residues. Trimming left V 0 bases short and J 0 bases short, with 9 bases between. DNA of the CDR3: TGTGCCAGCAGCGTAGGGTCTCCAGCGAACACCGGGGAGCTGTTTTTT. The encoded protein is CASSVGSPANTGELFF.

In the case of this clone: Other nucleotide sequences in the sample specify the same CDR3. The rearrangement uses TRBV7-2 and TRBJ2-5; TRBD2 matches 14 bases. Germline CDR1 and CDR2: SGHTA and FQGNSA. This CDR3 comprises 16 residues. The V gene end was trimmed by 5 bases and the J gene end by 5 bases; junction bases not matched to a gene: 7. The DNA of the CDR3 is TGTGCCAGCAGCCTCGGACTAGCGGGGGGTTTGGAGACCCAGTACTTC. It specifies CASSLGLAGGLETQYF.

This clone has more than one count but fewer than ten. The V and J genes are TRBV7-3 and TRBJ1-2, with TRBD1 identical over 8 bases. J lost 2 bases, V lost 5 bases, and 7 bases had no gene match. CDR3 length equals 15 residues. The germline gives CDR1 SGHTA, CDR2 FQGTGA. The CDR3 protein is CASSPTGGRNYGYTF. The DNA of the CDR3 is TGTGCCAGCAGCCCCACAGGGGGACGGAACTATGGCTACACCTTC.

The chain has TRBV12-5 and TRBJ1-1, with 7 bases identical to TRBD1. The length of the CDR3 is 14 residues. Germline V lookup: CDR1 LGHNT, CDR2 FRNRAP. The J segment lost 6 bases and the V segment lost 1 base, leaving 5 bases of the junction unmatched. This chain's CDR3 is CASGLGTGSSEAFF. For the CDR3, the DNA is TGTGCTAGTGGTTTGGGGACAGGTTCGTCTGAAGCTTTCTTT.

This chain uses TRBV5-8 with TRBJ2-5; 13 bases are shared with TRBD2. The CDR3 sequence is 16 residues long. V dropped 2 bases and J dropped 0; count of bases not matched to a gene: 1. Germline CDR1 is SGHTS and CDR2 is YDEGEE. CDR3 region: CASSFGTSGDQETQYF. CDR3 DNA sequence: TGTGCCAGCAGCTTCGGGACTAGCGGGGACCAAGAGACCCAGTACTTC.

This chain joins TRBV5-1 and TRBJ2-4; TRBD1 is a possible D gene (6 bases). The CDR3 consists of 14 residues. Germline CDR1 SGHRS, CDR2 YFSETQ. With 4 bases removed from V and 7 bases from J, the gap between germline ends came to 15 bases. Here the CDR3 DNA reads TGCGCCAGCAGCCCCCAGGGGCGCGGGAACATTCAGTACTTC. Translating it yields CASSPQGRGNIQYF.

This chain links TRBV6-2 or TRBV6-3 with TRBJ1-5, with 8 nucleotides matching TRBD1. This CDR3 contains 16 residues. With 4 bases clipped from V and 2 bases from J, the junction kept 7 bases outside the gene matches. Germline-derived CDR1 and CDR2 are MNHEY and SVGEGT. The CDR3 here is CASSWQGALGNQPQHF. DNA for the CDR3: TGTGCCAGCAGTTGGCAGGGGGCGTTGGGCAATCAGCCCCAGCATTTT.

This chain joins TRBV3-1 (or the pseudogene TRBV3-2) and TRBJ2-1; 14 nucleotides agree with TRBD2. Germline CDR1 is LGHDT and CDR2 is YNNKEL (reference sequence). The V segment lost 5 bases and the J segment 8 bases; nucleotides outside the gene matches: 8. The CDR3 is made up of 16 amino acids. CDR3 amino acids: CASSRLAGGLYDEQFF. The CDR3 nucleotides read TGTGCCAGCAGCAGACTAGCGGGGGGGCTTTACGATGAGCAGTTCTTC.

The rearrangement joins TRBV30 to TRBJ2-5; TRBD1 might be the D (6 bases). Deletions cut 3 bases from V and 4 bases from J, with 18 bases between. Germline V gene data show CDR1 as GTSNPN and CDR2 as SVGIG (reference sequence). The CDR3 is 15 amino acids. In DNA form, the CDR3 reads TGTGCCTGGAGGGTACCGGGACATCGGTCAGAGACCCAGTACTTC. Translated, it gives CAWRVPGHRSETQYF.

The chain uses TRBV30 and TRBJ2-3; the D is unclear. The CDR3 has 12 residues. Germline CDR1 and CDR2: GTSNPN and SVGIG (reference sequence). Trimming took off 8 bases at V and 3 bases at J, with 12 bases between the two ends. DNA of the CDR3: TGTGCCCCCGGCGCCGGGACAGATACGCAGTATTTT. This sequence encodes CAPGAGTDTQYF. Full variable domain (outside the CDR3, taken from reference TRBV30 and TRBJ2-3): SQTIHQWPATLVQPVGSPLSLECTVEGTSNPNLYWYRQAAGRGLQLLFYSVGIGQISSEVPQNLSASRPQDRQFILSSKKLLLSDSGFYLCAPGAGTDTQYFGPGTRLTVL.

The chain couples TRBV11-1 to TRBJ1-2; weak D call: TRBD1 (6 bases). The CDR3 extends over 12 amino acids. Germline V gene lookup returns CDR1 SGHAT and CDR2 FQDESV (reference sequence). Trimming removed 1 base from V and 6 bases from J, with 6 bases in between. CDR3 DNA sequence: TGTGCCAGCAGCTTAGGGACAGATGGCTACACCTTC. It translates to CASSLGTDGYTF.

The J gene is TRBJ2-1, the V gene TRBV25-1; D unclear. The CDR3 has 14 amino acids. The V gene's germline CDR1 is MGHDK and CDR2 SYGVNS. Trimming took off 2 bases at V and 6 bases at J, with 11 bases between the two ends. CDR3 amino acids: CASSESLVGNEQFF. The CDR3 nucleotides are TGTGCCAGCAGTGAAAGTCTAGTGGGCAATGAGCAGTTCTTC.

V is TRBV21-1 and J is TRBJ2-7; TRBD1, the D gene given by the table, was not confirmed from the DNA. TRBV21-1 is recorded as a pseudogene. This CDR3 is 17 amino acids long. The CDR3 nucleotides are TGTGCCAGCAGCAAACGAGTTGGCAGGGGGTTTTCATACGAGCAGTACTTC. It specifies CASSKRVGRGFSYEQYF.

This clone has a single count. This chain uses TRBV5-1 with TRBJ1-1, with D perhaps matching TRBD1 (5 bases). This CDR3 is 14 amino acids long. The V gene's germline CDR1 is SGHRS and CDR2 YFSETQ. The V end lost 6 bases, the J end lost 3 bases, and 15 bases lay between the germline ends. The CDR3 bases are TGCGCCAGCACCTGGGGGGGAATGGACACTGAAGCTTTCTTT. This translates into CASTWGGMDTEAFF.